This T cell receptor (beta chain) was documented in a study of T-cell reconstitution after alpha-beta-depleted transplantation in children (dated by TCRdb to about 2016). Background for the entire study: Using TCR repertoire profiling, the study quantitatively followed how T-cell immune reconstitution unfolded in children after TCRalphabeta/CD19-depleted allogeneic hematopoietic cell transplantation.

The treatment or condition label on this specimen signifies: allogeneic hematopoietic cell transplantation with graft depleted of TCRalphabeta T cells and CD19 B cells. The children who served as transplant recipients had been given grafts of TCRalphabeta/CD19-depleted allogeneic hematopoietic cells. Library method: PCR. The data were produced on an Illumina HiSeq 2500. TCR library preparation used molecular barcoding, with unique molecular identifiers applied to normalize quantification of the TCRbeta repertoire. TCRdb reanalyzed the raw reads on its own, using fastp at Q25 for trimming and MiXCR for clone calling, and kept in-frame beta chains. Entries that share a CDR3 protein sequence are merged under the most common genes and DNA. Recorded for this sample are 250,000 to 400,000 distinct CDR3 sequences; 23% of them occurred a single time. In total, the top ten clones hold 9.5% to 12% of the sample.

Broad study findings and their caveats: The frequencies of hyperexpanded clones fell over the following months, and after one year, T-cell counts and TCRbeta diversity were mostly attributed to newly produced T cells. The apparently early recovery of alphabetaT-cell counts about two months after transplant reportedly depended on only several hundred rapidly expanded clones that came from non-depleted graft cells. In some patients, the high TCRbeta diversity seen at day 60 was put down to recipient T cells and intrathymic progenitors that had survived conditioning.

In this sample, this clonotype turned up a few times. Its antigen remains undetermined. Qualities for individual bases were not recorded, and no much larger clone is one base off. The CDR3 has 15 amino acids, counting the end cysteine and phenylalanine. The retained sequence is limited to the CDR3, 45 bases, with the frame set at the first base. V is pruned by 6 bases and J by 5 bases, leaving 12 bases of the junction without a gene match. From the germline V gene, CDR1 is SGHTA and CDR2 is FQGTGA. The chain employs TRBV7-3 and TRBJ1-1; TRBD1 matches 7 bases in the middle. Material: PBMCs, mostly from graft donor cells, obtained 180 days after TCRalphabeta/CD19-depleted stem cell transplant. This TCR was sampled from a male patient under 18 who had a stem cell transplant for acute lymphoblastic leukemia, so the T cells may come from the graft donor. The nucleotide sequence is TGTGCCAGCAGGTCCGCCGGGACAGTAAGGACTGAAGCTTTCTTT. The translation is CASRSAGTVRTEAFF.